One and the same sample provided the 32 T cell receptor beta chains below, sequenced in a study of low-dose radiotherapy and immunotherapy resistance in tumors. First-strand cDNA used TRAV- and TRBV-specific primers, covering alpha and beta chains. With a constant-region primer and a V-primer adapter, TCRs were subjected to roughly 18 PCR cycles of amplification. MiXCR, applied by TCRdb to the reads, yields one record per CDR3 protein. The profile shows 80,000 to 95,000 distinct CDR3 sequences, 9.4% of them singletons. Noted time point: before trial treatment. Here the sequenced sample was PBMCs, taken before treatment. The source of these receptors is a male donor with prostate cancer.

This clonotype was observed at least ten times. The V gene is TRBV14, the J gene TRBJ2-1, with 8 bases that match TRBD2. Germline CDR1 is SGHDN and CDR2 is FVKESK. CDR3 length: 16 residues. With 1 base clipped from V and 7 bases from J, the junction kept 9 bases outside the gene matches. The CDR3: CASSQALTSGGNEQFF. The CDR3 nucleotides read TGTGCCAGCAGCCAAGCGCTGACGTCGGGGGGGAATGAGCAGTTCTTC.

Many counts were recorded for this clonotype. The chain couples TRBV20-1 to TRBJ2-1; 7 bases fit TRBD2. Per germline, CDR1 DFQATT and CDR2 SNEGSKA (reference sequence). This CDR3 is built from 14 residues. The junction had 7 bases not matched to a gene; V was cut back by 1 base and J by 7 bases. CDR3 sequence (DNA): TGCAGTGCTAGAGCCTCGTGGGGGGGAAATGAGCAGTTCTTC. Translated, it gives CSARASWGGNEQFF.

This clonotype has ten or more counts. The chain couples TRBV19 to TRBJ1-1; 7 positions agree with TRBD1. V shed 7 bases and J 4 bases; nucleotides not matched to a gene: 6. Germline-derived CDR1 and CDR2 are LNHDA and SQIVND (reference sequence). The CDR3 loop spans 13 amino acids. CDR3: CASTRTGLTEAFF. The CDR3 region has the DNA TGTGCCAGTACCCGGACAGGCCTCACTGAAGCTTTCTTT.

This clonotype appeared a few times. The chain couples TRBV12-3 or TRBV12-4 to TRBJ2-6; 8 positions match TRBD1. The V gene end was trimmed by 6 bases and the J gene end by 2 bases; junction bases not matched to a gene: 3. The CDR3 covers 15 residues. The CDR3 sequence is CASRRQGPGANVLTF. CDR3 DNA: TGTGCCAGCAGGAGACAGGGGCCTGGGGCCAACGTCCTGACTTTC.

Regarding this clonotype: A much larger clonotype is one base distant, so this may be a read error. The gene calls are TRBV30 and TRBJ1-2; D ambiguous. This CDR3 spans 14 amino acids. The germline gives CDR1 GTSNPN, CDR2 SVGIG (reference sequence). The CDR3 DNA reads TGTGCCTGGACCCTAACGGGAGGGATCGGTGGCTGCACCTTC. Translating gives CAWTLTGGIGGCTF.

This clonotype appeared many times. This chain uses TRBV29-1 with TRBJ1-1; TRBD1 might be the D (5 bases). Between the trimmed V and J ends, which lost 7 bases and 0 bases, there was a span of 12 bases. Germline V CDR1 and CDR2: SQVTM, ANQGSEA. The CDR3 is 13 residues long. The CDR3 DNA follows: TGCAGCGCCCTTGGGGGGTTGAACACTGAAGCTTTCTTT. Amino acids: CSALGGLNTEAFF.

This clonotype has a count of ten or more. The V and J genes are TRBV28 and TRBJ1-1, with D maybe TRBD1 (6 bases). V shed 2 bases and J shed 1 base, with 17 bases lying between them. CDR1 and CDR2 (germline): MDHEN, SYDVKM. This CDR3 is built from 17 residues. The DNA of the CDR3 is TGTGCCAGCAGTTTAAGGGGGGGGGCAGGGGAGAACACTGAAGCTTTCTTT. Amino acids: CASSLRGGAGENTEAFF.

Only a few counts were recorded for this clonotype. V usage is TRBV4-1 and J usage is TRBJ2-1, with a weak D call TRBD1 (6 bases). The CDR3 loop spans 15 amino acids. V was trimmed by 1 base and J by 6 bases, leaving 13 bases between them. Germline-derived CDR1 and CDR2 are MGHRA and YSYEKL. For the CDR3, the DNA is TGCGCCAGCAGCCAAGTAGGGGGTCCGTTCAATGAGCAGTTCTTC. Its protein is CASSQVGGPFNEQFF.

On this clonotype itself: Only one base separates this from a far larger clonotype, so it likely reflects a read error. The V gene is TRBV28, the J gene TRBJ2-1; 7 bases map to TRBD2. The junction had 15 bases not matched to a gene; V was cut back by 6 bases and J by 10 bases. Germline CDR1 MDHEN, CDR2 SYDVKM. The CDR3 consists of 15 residues. DNA of the CDR3: TGTGCCAGCAGGCTTGGGGGGGGTATATCCTACGAGCAGTTCTTC. This sequence encodes CASRLGGGISYEQFF. Complete variable domain (other parts from reference TRBV28 and TRBJ2-1): DVKVTQSSRYLVKRTGEKVFLECVQDMDHENMFWYRQDPGLGLRLIYFSYDVKMKEKGDIPEGYSVSREKKERFSLILESASTNQTSMYLCASRLGGGISYEQFFGPGTRLTVL.

This clonotype came up many times. This sequence joins TRBV29-1 and TRBJ2-1; 10 bases line up with TRBD2. The ends lost 4 bases at V and 7 bases at J; junction bases unmatched: 7. The CDR3 loop spans 14 amino acids. Germline CDR1 reads SQVTM; CDR2 reads ANQGSEA. The CDR3 sequence is CSVALAGVRNEQFF. In DNA form, the CDR3 reads TGCAGCGTTGCTCTAGCGGGAGTTAGGAATGAGCAGTTCTTC.

This clonotype has at least ten counts. The chain combines TRBV28 with TRBJ2-7; D gene uncertain. There are 12 residues in the CDR3. Trimming removed 4 bases from V and 3 bases from J, with 7 bases in between. Germline lookup yields CDR1 MDHEN and CDR2 SYDVKM. The CDR3 protein is CASSSANYEQYF. CDR3 coding DNA: TGTGCCAGCAGTTCTGCGAACTACGAGCAGTACTTC.

This clonotype showed up many times. The rearrangement uses TRBV5-1 and TRBJ2-1, with D possibly matching TRBD2 (7 bases). This CDR3 region has 14 residues. The V end was cut by 4 bases, the J end by 7 bases, with 15 bases between. Germline CDR1 and CDR2: SGHRS and YFSETQ. CDR3 amino acids: CASSGGGSGNEQFF. The CDR3 nucleotides are TGCGCCAGCAGCGGGGGGGGCTCCGGGAATGAGCAGTTCTTC.

The rearrangement links TRBV27 to TRBJ2-1, with 7 nucleotides matching TRBD2. Trimming at V came to 4 bases and at J to 2 bases, leaving 5 bases not matched to a gene. The germline CDR1 and CDR2 sequences are MNHEY and SMNVEV (reference sequence). This CDR3 is 15 amino acids long. This chain's CDR3 is CASSWDYHPYNEQFF. The CDR3 nucleotides are TGTGCCAGCAGTTGGGACTACCACCCCTACAATGAGCAGTTCTTC.

This clonotype was found many times. The rearrangement uses TRBV2 and TRBJ1-6, with D perhaps matching TRBD1 (6 bases). The CDR3 runs 15 residues. Trimming pared 10 bases from V and 0 bases from J, leaving 13 bases between. Germline-derived CDR1 and CDR2 are SNHLY and FYNNEI. The CDR3: CAKTTGSSYNSPLHF. CDR3 DNA sequence: TGTGCCAAAACTACAGGGAGCTCCTATAATTCACCCCTCCACTTT.

V and J are TRBV6-4 and TRBJ1-1; TRBD1 matches at 7 bases. Germline CDR1 is MRHNA and CDR2 is SNTAGT. The CDR3 is 13 residues long. J lost 5 bases, V lost 6 bases, and 6 bases had no gene match. CDR3 loop: CASREQGRTEAFF. The CDR3 nucleotides are TGTGCCAGCAGAGAACAGGGGCGTACTGAAGCTTTCTTT.

In its sample, this clonotype was seen many times. The chain joins TRBV4-2 to TRBJ2-5; 9 nucleotides agree with TRBD2. Per germline, CDR1 LGHNA and CDR2 YNFKEQ. The CDR3 length is 16 residues. Trimming took 1 base from V and 5 from J; bases not matched to a gene: 8. Here the CDR3 reads CASSQGSGRREETQYF. The CDR3 region has the DNA TGTGCCAGCAGCCAAGGTAGCGGGAGAAGGGAGGAGACCCAGTACTTC.

This clonotype was seen more than once but under ten times. This chain uses TRBV5-1 with TRBJ2-4; tentative D call: TRBD2 (5 bases). Per the germline V gene, CDR1 is SGHRS and CDR2 is YFSETQ. The CDR3 runs 14 residues. Trimming removed 6 bases at V and 1 base at J, with 11 bases between. CDR3 bases: TGCGCCAGCACGAGGGTGGGGGCCAAAAACATTCAGTACTTC. Protein: CASTRVGAKNIQYF.

This clonotype came up many times. The rearrangement joins TRBV3-1 to TRBJ2-7; no firm D call. The germline V gene encodes CDR1 LGHDT and CDR2 YNNKEL (reference sequence). This CDR3 region has 16 residues. V lost 1 base and J lost 0, with 13 bases in between. The CDR3 loop reads CASSQVLGPSSYEQYF. The CDR3 DNA sequence: TGTGCCAGCAGCCAAGTGCTAGGGCCGAGCTCCTACGAGCAGTACTTC.

On this clonotype: This probably arose from a read error, given a far larger clone one base away. V usage is TRBV29-1 and J usage is TRBJ2-1, with D perhaps being TRBD1 or TRBD2 (5 bases each). The V gene's germline CDR1 is SQVTM and CDR2 ANQGSEA. V was clipped by 6 bases and J by 10 bases, with 25 bases between them. This CDR3 contains 15 residues. CDR3 in DNA: TGCAGCGTCGGCGAGGGTGGGGGTGGCCCCTACGAGCAGTTCTTC. Its protein is CSVGEGGGGPYEQFF.

As for this clonotype: A read error likely explains this, since a far larger clone differs by one base. J is TRBJ2-4 and V is TRBV27; TRBD1 matches 7 bases. The J segment lost 1 base and the V segment lost 5 bases, leaving 11 bases of the junction unmatched. The CDR3 contains 17 residues. Germline loops: CDR1 MNHEY, CDR2 SMNVEV (reference sequence). CDR3 region: CASSRTGTEFAKNIQYF. DNA of the CDR3: TGTGCCAGCAGTAGAACCGGGACAGAGTTTGCCAAAAACATTCAGTACTTC.

This clonotype came up many times. V gene TRBV30 combines with J gene TRBJ1-5, with TRBD1 as a possible D gene (5 bases). This CDR3 contains 14 residues. Trimming removed 5 bases from V and 4 bases from J, with 15 bases in between. Germline V lookup: CDR1 GTSNPN, CDR2 SVGIG (reference sequence). The CDR3 bases are TGTGCCTGGCGGGACCTTGGGGAAAATCAGCCCCAGCATTTT. Translation: CAWRDLGENQPQHF.

This clonotype has ten or more counts. The chain uses TRBV20-1 and TRBJ2-3; unclear D gene. V lost 2 bases and J lost 2, with 20 bases in between. Germline V gives CDR1 DFQATT, CDR2 SNEGSKA (reference sequence). This CDR3 has 17 amino acids. DNA of the CDR3: TGCAGTGCTAGAACCCGGCCGGCGGAAGACCTCACAGATACGCAGTATTTT. It translates to CSARTRPAEDLTDTQYF.

A few counts support this clonotype. The chain combines TRBV20-1 with TRBJ2-2; D is undetermined. The CDR3 length is 11 residues. Germline CDR1 is DFQATT and CDR2 is SNEGSKA (reference sequence). Trimming took off 6 bases at V and 3 bases at J, with 5 bases between the two ends. This CDR3 reads CSAPHTGELFF. For the CDR3, the DNA is TGCAGTGCACCACACACCGGGGAGCTGTTTTTT.

This clonotype was observed a few times. The chain is built from TRBV6-2 or TRBV6-3 and TRBJ1-3; D gene uncertain. Germline loops: CDR1 MNHEY, CDR2 SVGEGT. The CDR3 is made up of 16 amino acids. V was pared by 6 bases and J by 0 bases, with 15 bases between. The CDR3 DNA reads as TGTGCCAGCAGCCGAGACGGAGCGGACTCTGGAAACACCATATATTTT. Protein sequence: CASSRDGADSGNTIYF.

This clonotype was seen many times. The V gene is TRBV2, the J gene TRBJ2-3; 7 positions agree with TRBD1. The CDR3 is 14 amino acids. The junction had 4 bases not matched to a gene; V was cut back by 5 bases and J by 2 bases. Germline V lookup: CDR1 SNHLY, CDR2 FYNNEI. In DNA, the CDR3 is TGTGCCAGCAGTCGGGACAGAGCCACAGATACGCAGTATTTT. Its protein is CASSRDRATDTQYF.

This clonotype appeared many times. This chain links TRBV24-1 with TRBJ2-1; the D gene is possibly TRBD2 (6 bases). Germline V CDR1 and CDR2: KGHDR, SFDVKD. The CDR3 is 18 residues long. V was pared by 0 bases and J by 11 bases, with 25 bases between. In DNA, the CDR3 is TGTGCCACCAGTGATTTGCAGTACGGGAGCGGCACCCTCAAGAAGCAGTTCTTC. It codes for CATSDLQYGSGTLKKQFF.

This clonotype was picked up many times. The V gene is TRBV28, the J gene TRBJ1-2; D is perhaps TRBD1 (6 bases). The CDR3 spans 16 residues. Trimming shortened V by 4 bases and J by 5 bases, and 20 bases separated the two germline ends. Germline-derived CDR1 and CDR2 are MDHEN and SYDVKM. CDR3 nucleotides: TGTGCCAGCAGTTCGAAAGTGGACAGACGAAGATATGGCTACACCTTC. Its translation: CASSSKVDRRRYGYTF.

Ten or more counts support this clonotype. This sequence joins TRBV28 and TRBJ1-2; D is perhaps TRBD1 (5 bases). The germline V gene has CDR1 MDHEN and CDR2 SYDVKM. CDR3 length: 14 residues. V lost 2 bases and J 3 bases, leaving 10 bases between the germline ends. The CDR3 loop is CASSLRGAHYGYTF. The CDR3 DNA reads TGTGCCAGCAGTTTAAGAGGGGCCCACTATGGCTACACCTTC.

This clonotype was counted ten times or more. The rearrangement joins TRBV2 to TRBJ2-5; 13 bases are shared with TRBD2. This CDR3 contains 15 residues. Germline assignment: CDR1 SNHLY and CDR2 FYNNEI. V dropped 7 bases and J dropped 5; count of bases not matched to a gene: 7. The CDR3 here is CASTILGLAGETQYF. The CDR3 DNA reads as TGTGCCAGCACCATACTGGGACTAGCGGGGGAGACCCAGTACTTC.

This clonotype was recorded many times. This rearrangement joins TRBV14 to TRBJ2-7; D remains unclear. V was pared by 1 base and J by 2 bases, with 6 bases between. The CDR3 length is 13 residues. CDR1 is SGHDN and CDR2 is FVKESK in the germline V gene. The CDR3 DNA is TGTGCCAGCAGCCAAGGACACCCCTACGAGCAGTACTTC. Its protein is CASSQGHPYEQYF.

This clonotype was recorded many times. The DNA of the CDR3 is TGTGCCAGCAGCCGACAGGGTGGAGCTTTCTTT. Translation gives CASSRQGGAFF. This rearrangement joins TRBV28 to TRBJ1-1, with 7 bases identical to TRBD1. The CDR3 consists of 11 residues. Germline lookup yields CDR1 MDHEN and CDR2 SYDVKM. Trimming cost V 6 bases and J 10 bases; bases outside gene matches: 5.

In this sample, this clonotype turned up many times. The chain uses TRBV7-9 and TRBJ2-1; 10 bases match TRBD2. The germline V gene encodes CDR1 SEHNR and CDR2 FQNEAQ (reference sequence). With V trimmed by 4 bases and J by 1 base, 10 bases remained unmatched. The CDR3 length is 18 residues. The CDR3 nucleotides read TGTGCCAGCAGCTCGCCCAGCGGGAGGGCCCTTTCCTACAATGAGCAGTTCTTC. Its protein product is CASSSPSGRALSYNEQFF.